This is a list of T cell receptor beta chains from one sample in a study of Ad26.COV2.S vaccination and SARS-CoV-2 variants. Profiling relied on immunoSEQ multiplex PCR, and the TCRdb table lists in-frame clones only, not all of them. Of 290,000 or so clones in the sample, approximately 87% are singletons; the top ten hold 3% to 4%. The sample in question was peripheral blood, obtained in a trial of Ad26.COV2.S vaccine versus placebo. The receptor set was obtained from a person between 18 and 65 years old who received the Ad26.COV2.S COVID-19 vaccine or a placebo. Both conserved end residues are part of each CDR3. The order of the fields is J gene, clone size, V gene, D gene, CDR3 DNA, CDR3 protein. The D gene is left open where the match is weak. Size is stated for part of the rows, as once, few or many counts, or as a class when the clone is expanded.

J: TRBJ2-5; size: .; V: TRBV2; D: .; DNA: TGTGCCAGCAGTGGTCGCGTGACGACCCAGTACTTC; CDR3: CASSGRVTTQYF
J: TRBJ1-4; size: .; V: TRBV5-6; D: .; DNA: TGTGCCAGCAGCTTCGGGACTAATGAAAAACTGTTTTTT; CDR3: CASSFGTNEKLFF
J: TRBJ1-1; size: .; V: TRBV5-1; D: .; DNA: TGCGCCAGCAGCTTTACCGGGACATTGTTAGACACTGAAGCTTTCTTT; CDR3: CASSFTGTLLDTEAFF
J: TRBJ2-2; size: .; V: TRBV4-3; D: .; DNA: TGCGCCAGCAGCCAAGATAGGGGGGGCTGGACCGGGGAGCTGTTTTTT; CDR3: CASSQDRGGWTGELFF
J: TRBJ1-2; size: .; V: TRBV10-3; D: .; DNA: TGTGCCATCACCCCGGTCAGGGGCTCAATGGGCTACACCTTC; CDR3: CAITPVRGSMGYTF
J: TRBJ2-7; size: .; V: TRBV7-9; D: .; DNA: TGTGCCAGCAGCTTAACGCAAGCTACCTACGAGCAGTACTTC; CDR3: CASSLTQATYEQYF
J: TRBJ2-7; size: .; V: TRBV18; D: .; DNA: TGTGCCAGCTCACCGGGGGTCGACGGGTACGAGCAGTACTTC; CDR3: CASSPGVDGYEQYF
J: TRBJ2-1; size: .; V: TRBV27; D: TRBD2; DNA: TGTGCCAGCAGTTTTTGGCTAGCGGGGAGCAATGAGCAGTTCTTC; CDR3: CASSFWLAGSNEQFF
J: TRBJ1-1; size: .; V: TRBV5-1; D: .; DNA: TGCGCCAGCAGCTTTGTCGACACTGAAGCTTTCTTT; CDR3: CASSFVDTEAFF
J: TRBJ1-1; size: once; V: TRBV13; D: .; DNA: TGTGCCAGCAGCTTAGAGCGGGACGGAGCGAACACTGAAGCTTTCTTT; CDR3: CASSLERDGANTEAFF
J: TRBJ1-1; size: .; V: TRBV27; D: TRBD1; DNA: TGTGCCAGCAGTAGACCAGGGGGCGCAGTCGCTGAAGCTTTCTTT; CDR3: CASSRPGGAVAEAFF
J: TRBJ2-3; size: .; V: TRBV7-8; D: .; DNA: TGTGCCAGCAGCTTAGCTGGGACTTTGGCGGCAGATACGCAGTATTTT; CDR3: CASSLAGTLAADTQYF
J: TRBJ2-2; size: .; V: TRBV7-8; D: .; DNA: TGTGCCAGCAGCTTAGTAGGGTCCGGGGAGCTGTTTTTT; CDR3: CASSLVGSGELFF
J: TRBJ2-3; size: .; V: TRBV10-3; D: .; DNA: TGTGCCATCAGTCCCGGAGGAGGGGATACGCAGTATTTT; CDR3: CAISPGGGDTQYF
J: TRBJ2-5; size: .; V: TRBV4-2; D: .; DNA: TGTGCCAGCAGCCAAGGGCACCAAGAGACCCAGTACTTC; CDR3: CASSQGHQETQYF
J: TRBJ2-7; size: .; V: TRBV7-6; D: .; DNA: TGTGCCAGCAGCTTCGCGTATTTACCTACCTACGAGCAGTACTTC; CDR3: CASSFAYLPTYEQYF
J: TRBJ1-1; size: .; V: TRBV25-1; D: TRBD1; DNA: TGTGCCAGCAGTGAATTATTGGGACAGGGGAGCACTGAAGCTTTCTTT; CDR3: CASSELLGQGSTEAFF
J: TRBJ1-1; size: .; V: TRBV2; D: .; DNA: TGTGCCAGCAGTGTCGCTATGAACACTGAAGCTTTCTTT; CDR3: CASSVAMNTEAFF
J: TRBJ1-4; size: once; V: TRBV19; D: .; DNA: TGTGCCAGTAGTCCGCGATCAGGTGGGGAAAAACTGTTTTTT; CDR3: CASSPRSGGEKLFF
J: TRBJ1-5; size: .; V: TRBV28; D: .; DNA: TGTGCCAGCAGTCTGGGCTTAGGGCCCAATCAGCCCCAGCATTTT; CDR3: CASSLGLGPNQPQHF
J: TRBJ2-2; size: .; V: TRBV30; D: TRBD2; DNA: TGTGCCTGGAGAACTAGCGGGATAAGGGAGCTGTTTTTT; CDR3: CAWRTSGIRELFF
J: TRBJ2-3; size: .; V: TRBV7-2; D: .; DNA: TGTGCCAGCAGCCTACCGCAGGGGTCGAACACAGATACGCAGTATTTT; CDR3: CASSLPQGSNTDTQYF
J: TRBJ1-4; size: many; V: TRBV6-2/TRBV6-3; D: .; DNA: TGTGCCAGCAGTTACAACGCGGAGATAACTAATGAAAAACTGTTTTTT; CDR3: CASSYNAEITNEKLFF
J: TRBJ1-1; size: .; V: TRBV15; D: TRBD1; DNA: TGTGCCACCAGCTCGTGGGGACAGTACCGCAACACTGAAGCTTTCTTT; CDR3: CATSSWGQYRNTEAFF
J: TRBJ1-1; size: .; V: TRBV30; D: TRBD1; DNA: TGTGCCTGGAGTCCCAGGGGGCGGGTAAACACTGAAGCTTTCTTT; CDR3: CAWSPRGRVNTEAFF
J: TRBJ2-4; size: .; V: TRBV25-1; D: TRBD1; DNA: TGTGCCAGCAGTACGGACAGGGCGAAGAACATTCAGTACTTC; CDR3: CASSTDRAKNIQYF
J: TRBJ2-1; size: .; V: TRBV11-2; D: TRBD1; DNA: TGTGCCAGCAGCTTAGGACAGGGGGATGAGCAGTTCTTC; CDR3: CASSLGQGDEQFF
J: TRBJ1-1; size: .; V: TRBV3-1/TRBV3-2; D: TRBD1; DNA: TGTGCCAGCAGCCAGGGGGACAGGGCGGCTTTCTTT; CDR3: CASSQGDRAAFF
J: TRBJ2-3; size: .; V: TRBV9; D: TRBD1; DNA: TGTGCCAGCAGCTCCCGGACAGGGGGTACCCTCGGAGATACGCAGTATTTT; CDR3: CASSSRTGGTLGDTQYF
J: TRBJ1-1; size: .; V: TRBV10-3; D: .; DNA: TGTGCCATCAGTAAGACAGCTGGGGATGAAGCTTTCTTT; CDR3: CAISKTAGDEAFF
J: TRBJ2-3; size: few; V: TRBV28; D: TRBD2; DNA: TGTGCCAGCAGTGCCACCGGGGGGGGGACAGATACGCAGTATTTT; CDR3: CASSATGGGTDTQYF
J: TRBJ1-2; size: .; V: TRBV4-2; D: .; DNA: TGTGCCAGCAGCCAAGACAGTTATGGCTACACCTTC; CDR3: CASSQDSYGYTF
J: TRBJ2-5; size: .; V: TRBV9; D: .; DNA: TGTGCCAGCAGCGTAGCCTGGAAAGAGACCCAGTACTTC; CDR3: CASSVAWKETQYF
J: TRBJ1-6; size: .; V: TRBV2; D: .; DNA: TGTGCCAGCAGTGCCCCTAGAACTTCGTATAATTCACCCCTCCACTTT; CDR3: CASSAPRTSYNSPLHF
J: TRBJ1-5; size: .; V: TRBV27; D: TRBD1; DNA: TGTGCCAGCAGTCAAGCGGGACCCAGGGGGGATCAGCCCCAGCATTTT; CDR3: CASSQAGPRGDQPQHF
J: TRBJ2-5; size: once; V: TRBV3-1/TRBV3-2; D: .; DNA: TGTGCCAGCAGCCACCGCAGACAAGTGGGGACCCAGTACTTC; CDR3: CASSHRRQVGTQYF
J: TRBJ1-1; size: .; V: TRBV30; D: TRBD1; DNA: TGTGCCTGGAGTTCCGGGACAGGGCGGACTGAAGCTTTCTTT; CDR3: CAWSSGTGRTEAFF
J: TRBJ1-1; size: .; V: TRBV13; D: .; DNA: TGTGCCAGCAGCTTAGGAGCGGGGAACACTGAAGCTTTCTTT; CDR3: CASSLGAGNTEAFF
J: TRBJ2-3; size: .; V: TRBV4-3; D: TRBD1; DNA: TGCGCCAGCAGCCAAACGACAGGGGGCGGTGCAGATACGCAGTATTTT; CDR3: CASSQTTGGGADTQYF
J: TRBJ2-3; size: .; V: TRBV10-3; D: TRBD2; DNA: TGTGCCAGTTCCACCGGGACTAGCGGGCCCACAGATACGCAGTATTTT; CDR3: CASSTGTSGPTDTQYF
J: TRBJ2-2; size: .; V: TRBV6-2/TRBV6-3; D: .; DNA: TGTGCCAGCAGTTACGAGGCAGAAGGCTACGGGGAGCTGTTTTTT; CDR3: CASSYEAEGYGELFF
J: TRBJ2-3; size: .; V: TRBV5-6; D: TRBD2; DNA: TGTGCCAGCAGCCCAACTAGCGGGGGGGCAAGTGATACGCAGTATTTT; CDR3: CASSPTSGGASDTQYF
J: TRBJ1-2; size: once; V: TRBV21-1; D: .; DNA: TGTGCCAGCAGCCCCCGGGACAGGGGGCCCTCAGGTGGCTACACCTTC; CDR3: CASSPRDRGPSGGYTF
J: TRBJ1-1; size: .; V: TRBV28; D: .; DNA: TGTGCCAGCAGTTTGCCAGGGCCGGTCACTGAAGCTTTCTTT; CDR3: CASSLPGPVTEAFF
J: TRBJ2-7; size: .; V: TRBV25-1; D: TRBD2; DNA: TGTGCCAGCAGGGGGACTAGCGGGAGACACAGGGGCCACGAGCAGTACTTC; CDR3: CASRGTSGRHRGHEQYF
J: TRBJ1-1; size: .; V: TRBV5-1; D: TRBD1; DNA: TGCGCCAGCAGCTGGATCCAGGGACAGGAAGCTTTCTTT; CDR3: CASSWIQGQEAFF
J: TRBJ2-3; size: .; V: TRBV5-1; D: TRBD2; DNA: TGCGCCAGCAGCGGTAGCCTAGCGGGGTCAGATACGCAGTATTTT; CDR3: CASSGSLAGSDTQYF
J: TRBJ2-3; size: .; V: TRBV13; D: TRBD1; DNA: TGTGCCAGCCGGAAGCAGGGGGCAGATACGCAGTATTTT; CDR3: CASRKQGADTQYF
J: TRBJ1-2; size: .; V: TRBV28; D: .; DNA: TGTGCCAGCAGTTTACGTTCCAAATTGGGGGGGGCTGATAACTATGGCTACACCTTC; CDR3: CASSLRSKLGGADNYGYTF
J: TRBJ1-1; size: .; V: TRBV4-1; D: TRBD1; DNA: TGCGCCAGCAGCCCTAAACAGGGGGCGGCGGCGTCGAACACTGAAGCTTTCTTT; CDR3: CASSPKQGAAASNTEAFF
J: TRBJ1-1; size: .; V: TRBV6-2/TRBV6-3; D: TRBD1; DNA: TGTGCCAGCAGTTACTCGGACAGGGTTGGCACTGAAGCTTTCTTT; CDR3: CASSYSDRVGTEAFF
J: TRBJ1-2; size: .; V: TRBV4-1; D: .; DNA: TGCGCCAGCAGCCAAGAGAACAGGGCCTATGGCTACACCTTC; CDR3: CASSQENRAYGYTF